This TCR beta chain was found in a study of response to subunit inactivated influenza vaccine (dated by TCRdb to the late 2010s). With regard to the full study: Deep quantitative T cell receptor repertoire profiling was used in the study to track responses to a trivalent subunit inactivated influenza vaccine. What the study reported, not specific to this receptor: The authors proposed that each seasonal influenza vaccination may bring in only a limited number of new T cells.

This clonotype was detected many times. Its antigen specificity is not known. Per-nucleotide qualities are absent, and no much larger clonotype sits a single base away. CDR1 and CDR2, per the germline V gene, are MGHRA and YSYEKL. V and J are trimmed by 0 bases and 8 bases, and the gene matches miss 6 bases of the junction. Its CDR3 holds 16 amino acids, cysteine through phenylalanine. Of the read, only the CDR3 DNA is kept; its 48 bases are in frame from base 1. Preparation of the library involved RT-PCR. TCRdb lists the instrument as Illumina HiSeq 2500. The raw public reads went through TCRdb reprocessing: fastp at Q25, MiXCR clone calling, in-frame beta chains kept. Entries that share a CDR3 protein sequence are merged under the most common genes and DNA. The sample yields some 180,000 distinct CDR3 sequences; 7.5% to 10% were counted once. The top ten hold around 9.9% of the sample.

Sample: non-naive T cells sorted from PBMCs, taken on the day of vaccination. The label giving this sample's cell subset or site can be read as: memory T cell fraction. Recombination connected TRBV4-1 to TRBJ2-1, with 11 bases matching TRBD1. The origin of this receptor is a man aged 50 to 60 who received an inactivated influenza vaccine. Donor details come from another sample of the same person, matched by shared clones. The CDR3 is CASSQERDRGDHEQFF. The nucleotides read TGCGCCAGCAGCCAAGAACGGGACAGGGGGGACCATGAGCAGTTCTTC.